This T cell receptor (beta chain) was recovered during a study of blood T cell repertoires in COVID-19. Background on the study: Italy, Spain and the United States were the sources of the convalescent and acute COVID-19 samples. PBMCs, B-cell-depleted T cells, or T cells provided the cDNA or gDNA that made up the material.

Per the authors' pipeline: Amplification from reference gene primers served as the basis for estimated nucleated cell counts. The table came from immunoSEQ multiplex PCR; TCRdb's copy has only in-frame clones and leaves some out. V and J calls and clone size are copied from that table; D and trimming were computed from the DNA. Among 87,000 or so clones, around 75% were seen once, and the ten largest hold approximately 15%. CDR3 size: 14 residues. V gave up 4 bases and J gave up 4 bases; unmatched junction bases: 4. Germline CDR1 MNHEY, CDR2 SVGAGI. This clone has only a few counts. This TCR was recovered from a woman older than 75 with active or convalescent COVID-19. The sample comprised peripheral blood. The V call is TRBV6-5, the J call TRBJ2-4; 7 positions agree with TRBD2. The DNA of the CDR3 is TGTGCCAGCAGTTCGGGACTATCTAAAAACATTCAGTACTTC. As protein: CASSSGLSKNIQYF.